This entry lists 10 T cell receptor beta chains sequenced from one sample in a study of T cell responses to AZD1222 COVID-19 vaccine. Assay: immunoSEQ multiplex PCR; the TCRdb copy retains only in-frame clones and omits some. This sample has approximately 270,000 clones, with approximately 94% found just once. The sample in question was peripheral blood, obtained 28 days after the second AZD1222 dose. These receptors were obtained from an adult who received the AZD1222 COVID-19 vaccine.

The V gene is TRBV28, the J gene TRBJ1-5; D remains unclear. V was pared by 3 bases and J by 6 bases, with 6 bases between. Per germline, CDR1 MDHEN and CDR2 SYDVKM. This CDR3 region has 12 residues. In DNA, the CDR3 is TGTGCCAGCAGTTTCCGGCGTCAGCCCCAGCATTTT. It translates to CASSFRRQPQHF. Based on the CDR3 plus reference TRBV28 and TRBJ1-5, the full variable domain is DVKVTQSSRYLVKRTGEKVFLECVQDMDHENMFWYRQDPGLGLRLIYFSYDVKMKEKGDIPEGYSVSREKKERFSLILESASTNQTSMYLCASSFRRQPQHFGDGTRLSIL.

The chain carries TRBV19 and TRBJ2-5, with 9 bases matching TRBD1. The ends lost 3 bases at V and 9 bases at J; junction bases unmatched: 5. The germline V gene has CDR1 LNHDA and CDR2 SQIVND (reference sequence). The CDR3 loop spans 13 amino acids. The CDR3 coding sequence is TGTGCCAGTAGTATCGGGACAGGGAAGGCCCAGTACTTC. Amino acids: CASSIGTGKAQYF. The complete variable domain, with remaining parts taken from reference TRBV19 and TRBJ2-5, reads DGGITQSPKYLFRKEGQNVTLSCEQNLNHDAMYWYRQDPGQGLRLIYYSQIVNDFQKGDIAEGYSVSREKKESFPLTVTSAQKNPTAFYLCASSIGTGKAQYFGPGTRLLVL.

The rearrangement joins TRBV4-3 to TRBJ2-1; 7 nucleotides agree with TRBD2. CDR1 is LGHNA and CDR2 is YSLEER in the germline V gene. The length of the CDR3 is 15 residues. With V trimmed by 1 base and J by 6 bases, 6 bases remained unmatched. The chain's CDR3 is CASSQAGLEVNEQFF. The DNA of the CDR3 is TGCGCCAGCAGCCAAGCAGGACTAGAGGTCAATGAGCAGTTCTTC.

The V gene is TRBV18, the J gene TRBJ1-5; D not certain. The CDR3 has 15 amino acids. Deletions cut 5 bases from V and 0 bases from J, with 11 bases between. Germline CDR1 and CDR2: KGHSH and LQKENI. The CDR3 here is CASSNLVNSNQPQHF. In DNA, the CDR3 is TGTGCCAGCTCAAACCTAGTAAATAGCAATCAGCCCCAGCATTTT.

The gene calls are TRBV19 and TRBJ2-7, with TRBD2 as a possible D gene (5 bases). The CDR3 runs to 12 residues. Germline V gene sequence: CDR1 LNHDA, CDR2 SQIVND (reference sequence). The V end was cut by 6 bases, the J end by 1 base, with 7 bases between. DNA of the CDR3: TGTGCCAGTAGCCCGGGGTCCTACGAGCAGTACTTC. Residues: CASSPGSYEQYF.

The rearrangement joins TRBV7-3 to TRBJ2-2; weak D call: TRBD1 (6 bases). CDR3 length: 13 amino acids. The V gene lost 5 bases and the J gene lost 5 bases, with 9 bases spanning the gap. Germline V gene lookup returns CDR1 SGHTA and CDR2 FQGTGA. CDR3 bases: TGTGCCAGCAGCACAGGGAGTACCGGGGAGCTGTTTTTT. This encodes CASSTGSTGELFF.

This chain uses TRBV2 with TRBJ1-2; 8 bases match TRBD1. The germline V gene encodes CDR1 SNHLY and CDR2 FYNNEI. The CDR3 runs to 12 residues. J lost 3 bases, V lost 6 bases, and 0 bases had no gene match. The CDR3 DNA follows: TGTGCCAGCAGGGGACAGGACTATGGCTACACCTTC. Amino acid sequence: CASRGQDYGYTF.

The chain uses TRBV5-5 and TRBJ1-1, with a tentative D call TRBD1 (6 bases). This CDR3 region has 15 residues. Trimming removed 0 bases from V and 1 base from J, with 10 bases in between. The germline gives CDR1 SGHKS, CDR2 YYEKEE (reference sequence). The CDR3 region has the DNA TGTGCCAGCAGCTTGGCCCACAGGGCGAACACTGAAGCTTTCTTT. It is translated as CASSLAHRANTEAFF.

V usage is TRBV14 and J usage is TRBJ2-1; D is perhaps TRBD1 (5 bases). Deletions cut 0 bases from V and 15 bases from J, with 30 bases between. The CDR3 runs to 18 residues. Germline loops: CDR1 SGHDN, CDR2 FVKESK. CDR3 region: CASSQDWEDWAARESLFF. CDR3 DNA sequence: TGTGCCAGCAGCCAAGATTGGGAAGATTGGGCCGCCAGGGAAAGTCTGTTCTTC. Complete variable domain (other parts from reference TRBV14 and TRBJ2-1): EAGVTQFPSHSVIEKGQTVTLRCDPISGHDNLYWYRRVMGKEIKFLLHFVKESKQDESGMPNNRFLAERTGGTYSTLKVQPAELEDSGVYFCASSQDWEDWAARESLFFGPGTRLTVL.

The chain couples TRBV19 to TRBJ1-2; no clear D gene. Trimming shortened V by 5 bases and J by 4 bases, and 11 bases separated the two germline ends. The CDR3 length is 13 residues. Germline V gives CDR1 LNHDA, CDR2 SQIVND (reference sequence). CDR3: CASSADGGYGYTF. The CDR3 nucleotides read TGTGCCAGTAGTGCGGACGGAGGCTATGGCTACACCTTC.